This entry lists 3 T cell receptor beta chains sequenced from one sample in a study of blood T cells in healthy people across ages. Primers used in a second PCR of roughly 7 to 12 cycles were a sample-barcoded 5' primer and a J-beta primer mix. TCRdb passed the 5' RACE reads through MiXCR, listing each CDR3 protein once. The profile shows 1,500,000 or so distinct CDR3 sequences, roughly 60% of them singletons. Sequences were obtained from blood. Receptors were obtained from a man younger than 35 in good health.

This chain links TRBV7-2 with TRBJ2-5; D possibly corresponds to TRBD2 (6 bases). Germline V gene lookup returns CDR1 SGHTA and CDR2 FQGNSA. The CDR3 has 15 amino acids. V dropped 7 bases and J dropped 2 bases, with 17 bases sitting between them. This chain's CDR3 is CASTRDFGEQETQYF. The CDR3 DNA reads TGTGCCAGCACCCGGGACTTTGGGGAGCAAGAGACCCAGTACTTC.

The V call is TRBV9, the J call TRBJ1-2; D not resolved. Germline values: CDR1 SGDLS, CDR2 YYNGEE. Trimming removed 1 base at V and 4 bases at J, with 11 bases between. This CDR3 spans 14 amino acids. The CDR3 bases are TGTGCCAGCAGCGTACCGGGTAGGAGCTATGGCTACACCTTC. Encoded protein: CASSVPGRSYGYTF.

The CDR3 spells CASSPAPDTQYF. CDR3 DNA: TGTGCCAGCAGTCCCGCCCCGGATACGCAGTATTTT. This chain connects TRBV3-1 to TRBJ2-3; no reliable D call. CDR1 and CDR2 from the germline V gene are LGHDT and YNNKEL (reference sequence). The V end lost 6 bases, the J end lost 6 bases, and 10 bases lay between the germline ends. The CDR3 sequence is 12 residues long.